Listed below are T cell receptor beta chains from one sample, sequenced in a study of blood T cell repertoires in COVID-19. Data came from immunoSEQ multiplex PCR; TCRdb stores just in-frame clones and leaves some out. The sample lists 650,000 to 800,000 clones; 80% to 90% were seen once. The sample consisted of peripheral blood. The receptors derive from a woman between 18 and 29 years old with acute or convalescent COVID-19. CDR3s include the opening cysteine and the closing phenylalanine or tryptophan. A D gene is named only where the DNA matches it firmly. Clone size, where shown, is once, few, many, or a class for clones that have expanded.

TRBV4-1,TRBJ1-2,NA,TRBD1,TGCGCCAGCAGCCGATCCGGACAGGGGGACTATGGCTACACCTTC,CASSRSGQGDYGYTF
TRBV27,TRBJ1-4,NA,NA,TGTGCCAGCAGTTTCCACCTTAGCATGGTGCCTAATGAAAAACTGTTTTTT,CASSFHLSMVPNEKLFF
TRBV6-5,TRBJ1-4,NA,TRBD1,TGTGCCAGCAGTTACTCGGGGGGACAGGGAGGTGAAAAACTGTTTTTT,CASSYSGGQGGEKLFF
TRBV18,TRBJ2-5,NA,TRBD2,TGTGCCAGCTCACCGAGGACTAGCGGGGGACAAGAGACCCAGTACTTC,CASSPRTSGGQETQYF
TRBV11-1,TRBJ1-2,NA,NA,TGTGCCAGCAGCTTAGGATGGCGGGATCATAACTATGGCTACACCTTC,CASSLGWRDHNYGYTF
TRBV28,TRBJ1-2,NA,NA,TGTGCCAGCAACCCAGGGGCGCACTATGGCTACACCTTC,CASNPGAHYGYTF
TRBV3-1/TRBV3-2,TRBJ2-2,NA,NA,TGTGCCAGCATCGCCGGGGAGCTGTTTTTT,CASIAGELFF
TRBV27,TRBJ1-4,NA,NA,TGTGCCAGCAGCCTTATCCCAGCAACTAATGAAAAACTGTTTTTT,CASSLIPATNEKLFF
TRBV11-2,TRBJ2-1,NA,TRBD1,TGTGCCAGCAGCCACATGACAGGGAAATACAATGAGCAGTTCTTC,CASSHMTGKYNEQFF
TRBV12-3/TRBV12-4,TRBJ1-2,NA,NA,TGTGCCAGCAGCAGGGGAGTTGGCTACACCTTC,CASSRGVGYTF
TRBV12-3/TRBV12-4,TRBJ2-4,NA,TRBD1,TGTGCCAGCAACAGGGGGCGATGGGACATTCAGTACTTC,CASNRGRWDIQYF
TRBV27,TRBJ2-7,NA,NA,TGTGCCAGCAGTTTAGCGCCAGGGTGGGGCGAGCAGTACTTC,CASSLAPGWGEQYF
TRBV15,TRBJ1-5,NA,TRBD1,TGTGCCACCAGCAGAGACCCGACAGGGGGCTATCAGCCCCAGCATTTT,CATSRDPTGGYQPQHF
TRBV19,TRBJ1-4,once,NA,TGTGCCAGTAGTATACCAGGGACTGGTGAAAAACTGTTTTTT,CASSIPGTGEKLFF
TRBV11-2,TRBJ2-3,NA,TRBD2,TGTGCCAGCAGCTCCCCCCCGGGATTAGCGGGGGTCACAGATACGCAGTATTTT,CASSSPPGLAGVTDTQYF
TRBV9,TRBJ1-4,NA,NA,TGTGCCAGCAGCCCGGGGGGGGGCGCGGGAGAAAAACTGTTTTTT,CASSPGGGAGEKLFF
TRBV24-1,TRBJ1-2,NA,NA,TGTGCCACCAGTGATAGCGCAAGTCCTGGCTACACCTTC,CATSDSASPGYTF
TRBV5-6,TRBJ2-1,NA,TRBD1,TGTGCCAGCAGCTTGGAGAAACAGGGGGTGGAGCAGTTCTTC,CASSLEKQGVEQFF
TRBV4-1,TRBJ2-6,NA,TRBD1,TGCGCCAGCAGCCAAGACCCAGCCGGGACAGGGTTCTCTGGGGCCAACGTCCTGACTTTC,CASSQDPAGTGFSGANVLTF
TRBV6-5,TRBJ2-5,NA,TRBD2,TGTGCCAGCAGTCAAAGGGGACTAGCCGTGAAGACCCAGTACTTC,CASSQRGLAVKTQYF
TRBV18,TRBJ1-3,NA,TRBD1,TGTGCCAGCTCACGCGACAGGGAATGGGGAAACACCATATATTTT,CASSRDREWGNTIYF
TRBV11-3,TRBJ2-1,NA,NA,TGTGCCAGCAGCTTAGACAGTTCCTACAATGAGCAGTTCTTC,CASSLDSSYNEQFF
TRBV6-5,TRBJ1-4,NA,NA,TGTGCCAGCAGTTACTCCGCAACTAATGAAAAACTGTTTTTT,CASSYSATNEKLFF
TRBV19,TRBJ1-1,NA,TRBD1,TGTGCCAGTACCTCTCCCCCCGCGACAGGGCCTGTGAACACTGAAGCTTTCTTT,CASTSPPATGPVNTEAFF